The clone carrying this TCR beta chain was counted a few times. What it binds is unknown. This entry comes from a study of post-analysis software for immune sequencing data. Unique-molecular-identifier-tagged TCR beta cDNA libraries were used. T cells numbering roughly 0.95 to 10 million yielded 500,000 to 550,000 cDNA molecules. One entry per CDR3 protein, called by TCRdb with MiXCR from the PCR reads. The repertoire holds more than 450,000 distinct CDR3 sequences, about 40% seen once, with 1.5% to 2% in the top ten. Germline-derived CDR1 and CDR2 are LGHDT and YNNKEL (reference sequence). The length of the CDR3 is 16 residues. Study results and caveats: F measure showed strong co-clustering of same-batch samples. TRBV5-6, TRBV5-1 and TRBV20-1 belonged to a set of a few TRBV segments that were more frequent in patients than controls. Controls significantly exceeded multiple sclerosis patients in normalized Chao1 diversity.

Sequencing was carried out using blood. The V and J genes are TRBV3-1 and TRBJ2-4, with 8 bases that match TRBD2. The DNA end lines up better with TRBJ2-7; the J call may be wrong. This TCR was recovered from a girl under 18 with multiple sclerosis. CDR3 sequence (DNA): TGTGCCAGCAGCCAAGAGGTGACTAGCGACAGCTACGAGCAGTACTTC. It encodes CASSQEVTSDSYEQYF.